The clone carrying this TCR beta chain appeared a few times. This record belongs to a study of radiation and T cells in renal cell carcinoma. The V gene lost 5 bases and the J gene lost 0 bases, with 10 bases spanning the gap. Germline loops: CDR1 SGHVS, CDR2 FQNEAQ. The CDR3 loop spans 14 amino acids. The method was immunoSEQ multiplex PCR; TCRdb's version includes in-frame clones alone and lacks a portion of them. Seen here are around 140,000 clones, 86% observed once, and the top ten hold about 17%. Time point denoted: blood 4 weeks post-SBRT, at nephrectomy. Indicated treatment: 15 Gy SBRT to primary tumor, nephrectomy 4 weeks later.

The rearrangement links TRBV7-8 to TRBJ1-1; D not certain. The sequences come from blood, collected from a patient whose treatment included radiotherapy and nephrectomy. This TCR was sampled from a woman aged 50 to 60 with renal cell carcinoma. The chain's CDR3 is CASSPDPVNTEAFF. DNA of the CDR3: TGTGCCAGCAGCCCCGACCCAGTGAACACTGAAGCTTTCTTT. Full variable domain (remainder filled in from reference TRBV7-8 and TRBJ1-1): GAGVSQSPRYKVAKRGQDVALRCDPISGHVSLFWYQQALGQGPEFLTYFQNEAQLDKSGLPSDRFFAERPEGSVSTLKIQRTQQEDSAVYLCASSPDPVNTEAFFGQGTRLTVV.